These T cell receptor beta chains were read from a single sample in a study of T cell clones after liver transplantation. The table came from immunoSEQ multiplex PCR; TCRdb's copy has only in-frame clones and leaves some out. Here the sample spans around 100,000 clones, more than 75% being singletons. This specimen consisted of CD4+ T cells from blood, obtained before liver transplant. Receptors originate from a human donor who received a liver transplant. CDR3s include the opening cysteine and the closing phenylalanine or tryptophan. Each record gives: V gene, J gene, CDR3 length, D gene, clone size, CDR3 protein, CDR3 DNA. D genes are given only for firm matches. Clone size is shown for a subset of rows, as once, few, many or a class of expanded clone.

TRBV18	TRBJ1-1	14	NA	NA	CASSPVSRNTEAFF	TGTGCCAGCTCACCGGTCAGTCGGAACACTGAAGCTTTCTTT
TRBV29-1	TRBJ1-4	15	TRBD1	once	CSVGRTGAGNEKLFF	TGCAGCGTTGGGAGGACAGGGGCCGGCAATGAAAAACTGTTTTTT
TRBV11-2	TRBJ1-3	16	NA	NA	CASSLLRGSSGNTIYF	TGTGCCAGCAGCTTATTGCGCGGGAGCTCTGGAAACACCATATATTTT
TRBV7-9	TRBJ1-4	16	NA	once	CASSLRSVATNEKLFF	TGTGCCAGCAGTTTGCGATCGGTGGCAACTAATGAAAAACTGTTTTTT
TRBV7-3	TRBJ2-1	16	TRBD1	NA	CASSTSRQGKDNEQFF	TGTGCCAGCAGCACCTCAAGACAGGGGAAAGACAATGAGCAGTTCTTC
TRBV27	TRBJ1-4	14	NA	NA	CASSLWGTNEKLFF	TGTGCCAGCAGTTTATGGGGCACTAATGAAAAACTGTTTTTT
TRBV6-6	TRBJ2-2	16	TRBD1	NA	CASSFRTGTSTGELFF	TGTGCCAGCAGCTTTAGGACAGGGACCTCCACCGGGGAGCTGTTTTTT
TRBV6-1	TRBJ1-2	15	NA	NA	CASSEYGTGSYGYTF	TGTGCCAGCAGTGAATACGGGACGGGGTCCTATGGCTACACCTTC
TRBV28	TRBJ1-1	15	NA	NA	CASSPWTVLNTEAFF	TGTGCCAGCAGTCCTTGGACAGTTTTGAACACTGAAGCTTTCTTT
TRBV18	TRBJ1-2	17	NA	NA	CASSPPSSGVRGYGYTF	TGTGCCAGCTCACCACCGTCTTCAGGCGTACGGGGCTATGGCTACACCTTC
TRBV4-1	TRBJ1-1	18	NA	NA	CASSQDGVGTRRNTEAFF	TGCGCCAGCAGCCAAGATGGAGTGGGAACAAGACGAAACACTGAAGCTTTCTTT
TRBV5-6	TRBJ2-3	15	NA	NA	CASSFAGLSTDTQYF	TGTGCCAGCAGCTTCGCGGGCCTAAGCACAGATACGCAGTATTTT
TRBV7-9	TRBJ2-6	16	NA	once	CASSLARGTGANVLTF	TGTGCCAGCAGCTTAGCGCGGGGAACTGGGGCCAACGTCCTGACTTTC
TRBV5-4	TRBJ1-2	15	TRBD1	NA	CASSLGTGPNYGYTF	TGTGCCAGCAGCTTAGGGACAGGGCCAAACTATGGCTACACCTTC
TRBV7-2	TRBJ1-2	11	NA	NA	CASSPGAGYTF	TGTGCCAGCAGCCCAGGGGCCGGCTACACCTTC
TRBV4-1	TRBJ2-6	19	TRBD2	NA	CASSHLGTSGTSGANVLTF	TGCGCCAGCAGCCACCTCGGGACTAGCGGGACTTCAGGGGCCAACGTCCTGACTTTC
TRBV7-8	TRBJ1-2	15	TRBD1	once	CASTRGGQGAIGYTF	TGTGCCAGCACCAGAGGGGGACAGGGGGCGATTGGCTACACCTTC
TRBV11-3	TRBJ2-7	12	NA	NA	CASSVPGPLGYF	TGTGCCAGCAGCGTCCCCGGGCCCCTCGGGTACTTC
TRBV7-9	TRBJ2-5	13	NA	once	CASSFLSQETQYF	TGTGCCAGCAGCTTCCTGTCACAAGAGACCCAGTACTTC
TRBV18	TRBJ2-7	14	NA	NA	CASSPPTPTYEQYF	TGTGCCAGCTCACCACCTACACCTACCTACGAGCAGTACTTC
TRBV15	TRBJ2-3	12	NA	few	CATSPKLDTQYF	TGTGCCACCAGCCCCAAGTTGGATACGCAGTATTTT
TRBV29-1	TRBJ1-3	15	TRBD1	NA	CSVFGTGGSGNTIYF	TGCAGCGTTTTCGGGACAGGCGGCTCTGGAAACACCATATATTTT
TRBV7-7	TRBJ2-5	12	TRBD2	NA	CASSRGRETQYF	TGTGCCAGCAGCCGCGGGAGAGAGACCCAGTACTTC
TRBV7-9	TRBJ1-1	12	NA	NA	CASSLAGDVAFF	TGTGCCAGCAGCTTAGCGGGGGATGTAGCTTTCTTT
TRBV6-5	TRBJ1-1	15	NA	NA	CASSYLRDQYTEAFF	TGTGCCAGCAGTTACCTGAGGGACCAGTACACTGAAGCTTTCTTT
TRBV5-1	TRBJ1-2	12	NA	NA	CASSLYWGGYTF	TGCGCCAGCAGCTTGTACTGGGGTGGCTACACCTTC
TRBV28	TRBJ1-4	11	NA	NA	CASISGEKLFF	TGTGCCAGCATTTCTGGGGAAAAACTGTTTTTT
TRBV7-8	TRBJ1-3	18	NA	NA	CASSLVKGSILPGNTIYF	TGTGCCAGCAGCTTAGTCAAAGGGTCGATATTACCTGGAAACACCATATATTTT
TRBV6-1	TRBJ1-2	13	NA	NA	CASSVQGGYGYTF	TGTGCCAGCAGTGTTCAGGGAGGCTATGGCTACACCTTC
TRBV7-6	TRBJ1-1	13	TRBD1	once	CASSKDRDTEAFF	TGTGCCAGCAGCAAGGACAGGGACACTGAAGCTTTCTTT
TRBV27	TRBJ1-6	15	NA	few	CASSHLFRGDSPLHF	TGTGCCAGCAGCCACCTTTTCAGGGGTGATTCACCCCTCCACTTT
TRBV5-4	TRBJ2-5	14	TRBD1	NA	CASSSRTGEETQYF	TGTGCCAGCAGTTCGAGGACAGGGGAGGAGACCCAGTACTTC
TRBV25-1	TRBJ1-1	15	NA	NA	CASSAGGWVGTEAFF	TGTGCCAGCAGTGCCGGGGGATGGGTCGGAACTGAAGCTTTCTTT
TRBV7-2	TRBJ1-1	16	NA	NA	CASSSQKGVGVTEAFF	TGTGCCAGCAGCTCCCAAAAGGGGGTCGGTGTCACTGAAGCTTTCTTT
TRBV7-2	TRBJ1-5	13	NA	NA	CASSTAAGQPQHF	TGTGCCAGCAGCACCGCTGCTGGGCAGCCCCAGCATTTT
TRBV9	TRBJ2-3	17	NA	NA	CASSVLGAGGLPDTQYF	TGTGCCAGCAGCGTCCTAGGGGCCGGGGGTCTCCCAGATACGCAGTATTTT
TRBV7-6	TRBJ2-1	15	NA	NA	CASSPKPTAYNEQFF	TGTGCCAGCAGCCCAAAACCTACCGCCTACAATGAGCAGTTCTTC
TRBV4-1	TRBJ1-1	16	NA	NA	CASSREGSGANTEAFF	TGCGCCAGCAGCCGAGAGGGTTCGGGGGCGAACACTGAAGCTTTCTTT
TRBV5-1	TRBJ1-1	14	NA	NA	CASSLDTVNTEAFF	TGCGCCAGCAGCTTAGACACGGTGAACACTGAAGCTTTCTTT
TRBV28	TRBJ1-1	13	TRBD1	once	CASLTGALDEAFF	TGTGCCAGTTTAACAGGGGCCTTAGATGAAGCTTTCTTT
TRBV9	TRBJ2-1	15	TRBD2	NA	CASSGVAGGSNEQFF	TGTGCCAGCAGCGGGGTAGCGGGAGGGAGCAATGAGCAGTTCTTC
TRBV30	TRBJ2-6	15	TRBD1	NA	CAWGQDPSGANVLTF	TGTGCCTGGGGACAGGATCCCTCTGGGGCCAACGTCCTGACTTTC